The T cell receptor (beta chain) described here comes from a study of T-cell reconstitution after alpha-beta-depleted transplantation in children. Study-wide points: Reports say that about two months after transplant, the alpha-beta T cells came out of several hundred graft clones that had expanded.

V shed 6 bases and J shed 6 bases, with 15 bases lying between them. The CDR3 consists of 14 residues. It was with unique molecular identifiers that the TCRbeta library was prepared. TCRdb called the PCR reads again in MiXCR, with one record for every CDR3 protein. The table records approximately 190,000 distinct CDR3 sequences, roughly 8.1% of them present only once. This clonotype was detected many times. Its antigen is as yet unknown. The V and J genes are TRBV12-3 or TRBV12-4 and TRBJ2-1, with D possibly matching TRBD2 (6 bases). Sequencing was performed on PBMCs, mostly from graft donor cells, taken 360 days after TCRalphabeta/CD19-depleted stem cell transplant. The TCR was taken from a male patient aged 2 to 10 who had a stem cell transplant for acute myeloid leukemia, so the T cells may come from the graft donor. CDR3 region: CASREGPSGNEQFF. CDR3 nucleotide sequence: TGTGCCAGCAGGGAGGGGCCTTCCGGCAATGAGCAGTTCTTC.